This TCR beta chain is from a study of monozygotic twins with inflammatory bowel disease. Concerning this clonotype: The antigen is unknown.

Eight distinct reactions (per sample) were used to make the cDNA. TCRdb re-called the 5' RACE reads; every CDR3 protein appears as one record, without DNA. This repertoire includes more than 300,000 distinct CDR3 sequences. This CDR3 has 16 amino acids. Germline V gene lookup returns CDR1 SGHRS and CDR2 YFSETQ. Study-wide findings and caveats: Among twins, concordant and discordant pairs did not differ in repertoire similarity, possibly from limited power. Support for a single strong signal or clonotype associated with IBD was absent. Separate T cell subtypes could not be resolved from one another.

Sequences were obtained from blood. The sequence was collected from a human donor with ulcerative colitis or Crohn's disease, or a healthy co-twin of an affected twin (not recorded which). This chain links TRBV5-1 with TRBJ2-6. The CDR3 loop is CASSGTVLSGANVLTF.